The clone carrying this T cell receptor beta chain came up once. This sample stems from a study of blood T cell repertoires in COVID-19. Study details: Sites across the United States, Italy and Spain contributed samples from acute and convalescent COVID-19. T cells, B-cell-depleted T cells, or PBMCs provided the cDNA or gDNA that served as material.

Study processing details: Amplifying reference gene primers gave estimates of nucleated cell counts. Assay used: immunoSEQ multiplex PCR; TCRdb lists only in-frame clones, some missing. That table furnishes V, J and clone size, whereas the DNA furnished D and trimming. The sample consists of fewer than 250,000 clones, about 85% of them appearing once. Looked up from germline, CDR1 is MNHEY and CDR2 is SMNVEV (reference sequence). V shed 0 bases and J shed 7 bases, with 16 bases lying between them. This CDR3 spans 17 amino acids. Material: peripheral blood. The gene calls are TRBV27 and TRBJ1-6, with D unclear. The sequence came from a woman aged 60-75 years with active or convalescent COVID-19. The CDR3 region is CASSLSRLDTLNSPLHF. The DNA of the CDR3 is TGTGCCAGCAGTTTATCGAGACTCGATACCCTAAATTCACCCCTCCACTTT.